These T cell receptor beta chains were read from a single sample in a study of cytomegalovirus exposure and HLA in healthy donors. Here immunoSEQ multiplex PCR was the method, and the copy in TCRdb shows in-frame clones only, minus some. The sample records around 140,000 clones, around nine tenths being singletons. Sequenced: PBMCs. These receptors all come from a woman aged 30 to 39 in good health and CMV-seronegative. Both conserved end residues are part of each CDR3. A D gene is named only where the DNA matches it firmly. Some rows have no size entry. The others give once, few or many, or a class for an expanded clone.

>TRBV10-3|.|.|TRBJ1-2
CAISEGQPNLNYGYTF
TGTGCCATCAGTGAGGGGCAGCCTAATTTGAACTATGGCTACACCTTC
>TRBV7-6|once|TRBD1|TRBJ2-3
CASSQGQISTDTQYF
TGTGCCAGCAGCCAGGGACAGATTAGCACAGATACGCAGTATTTT
>TRBV5-5|.|TRBD1|TRBJ1-2
CASSLGGNRGPTYGYTF
TGTGCCAGCAGCTTGGGGGGGAACAGGGGCCCGACCTATGGCTACACCTTC
>TRBV6-6|.|.|TRBJ1-5
CASTFQGTNQPQHF
TGTGCCAGCACCTTCCAGGGAACAAATCAGCCCCAGCATTTT
>TRBV28|.|.|TRBJ2-7
CASSLSGYEQYF
TGTGCCAGCAGTTTATCGGGATACGAGCAGTACTTC
>TRBV4-1|once|.|TRBJ2-4
CASSPTQGTKNIQYF
TGCGCCAGCAGTCCTACACAGGGCACCAAAAACATTCAGTACTTC
>TRBV18|.|TRBD2|TRBJ2-7
CASSPLTSGSYEQYF
TGTGCCAGCTCACCCCTGACTAGCGGCTCCTACGAGCAGTACTTC
>TRBV4-1|.|.|TRBJ1-4
CASSQEPGLRTGELFF
TGCGCCAGCAGCCAAGAACCGGGACTAAGGACTGGGGAACTGTTTTTT
>TRBV7-2|.|TRBD2|TRBJ2-4
CASSSRTSGRRNIQYF
TGTGCCAGCAGCTCTAGGACTAGCGGGAGGAGAAACATTCAGTACTTC
>TRBV27|.|TRBD2|TRBJ2-1
CASSFRGGTYNEQFF
TGTGCCAGCAGTTTTCGCGGGGGTACCTACAATGAGCAGTTCTTC
>TRBV15|.|TRBD1|TRBJ1-1
CATSRPWTGPNTEAFF
TGTGCCACCAGCAGACCTTGGACAGGGCCTAACACTGAAGCTTTCTTT
>TRBV7-8|.|.|TRBJ2-1
CASSTAGVSYNEQFF
TGTGCCAGCAGCACAGCGGGCGTCTCCTACAATGAGCAGTTCTTC
>TRBV4-3|.|.|TRBJ1-2
CASSQAAGESGYTF
TGCGCCAGCAGCCAAGCGGCAGGGGAAAGCGGCTACACCTTC
>TRBV28|.|.|TRBJ1-5
CASSLWGWEGNQPQHF
TGTGCCAGCAGTTTATGGGGATGGGAGGGCAATCAGCCCCAGCATTTT
>TRBV7-2|.|.|TRBJ1-2
CASSGAFYGYTF
TGTGCCAGCAGCGGGGCCTTCTATGGCTACACCTTC
>TRBV28|.|.|TRBJ2-3
CASTALGHYGTDTQYF
TGTGCCAGCACCGCACTGGGACATTATGGAACAGATACGCAGTATTTT
>TRBV6-5|.|.|TRBJ2-1
CASSSGGLGKNEQFF
TGTGCCAGCAGTTCCGGGGGGCTGGGGAAAAATGAGCAGTTCTTC
>TRBV5-1|.|TRBD1|TRBJ2-3
CASSLGTGIADTQYF
TGCGCCAGCAGCTTGGGGACAGGGATTGCCGATACGCAGTATTTT
>TRBV19|.|TRBD1|TRBJ1-2
CASSDRGYYGYTF
TGTGCCAGTAGTGACAGGGGGTACTATGGCTACACCTTC
>TRBV7-6|.|TRBD2|TRBJ2-3
CASSPRTSRGTQYF
TGTGCCAGCAGCCCTCGGACTAGCCGAGGGACGCAGTATTTT
>TRBV19|.|.|TRBJ2-7
CASSIWGTSAYEQYF
TGTGCCAGTAGTATATGGGGGACATCCGCCTACGAGCAGTACTTC
>TRBV15|once|TRBD1|TRBJ2-7
CATSRGGYSDRASYEQYF
TGTGCCACCAGCAGAGGGGGGTATTCGGACAGGGCCTCCTACGAGCAGTACTTC
>TRBV6-1|.|TRBD1|TRBJ2-4
CASRGQGSKNIQYF
TGTGCCAGCCGAGGACAGGGATCCAAAAACATTCAGTACTTC
>TRBV7-6|.|TRBD1|TRBJ1-1
CASSSGGYRTEAFF
TGTGCCAGCAGCTCAGGGGGCTATCGGACTGAAGCTTTCTTT
>TRBV5-5|.|.|TRBJ1-4
CASSLTFGQGTEKLFF
TGTGCCAGCAGCTTGACATTCGGGCAGGGCACTGAAAAACTGTTTTTT
>TRBV28|.|TRBD2|TRBJ2-3
CASSFLLRGGGDTQYF
TGTGCCAGCAGTTTTCTCCTCCGAGGCGGGGGTGATACGCAGTATTTT
>TRBV4-3|few|TRBD2|TRBJ2-7
CASSQTRRGGSYEQYF
TGCGCCAGCAGCCAAACGAGGCGGGGGGGCTCCTACGAGCAGTACTTC
>TRBV5-4|.|TRBD2|TRBJ2-7
CASSSMPGLAGAYEQYF
TGTGCCAGCAGCTCCATGCCGGGACTAGCGGGTGCCTACGAGCAGTACTTC
>TRBV7-6|once|TRBD1|TRBJ2-3
CASTPGQRFTDTQYF
TGTGCCAGCACTCCGGGACAGAGATTCACAGATACGCAGTATTTT
>TRBV4-3|.|TRBD1|TRBJ1-4
CASSQAGTGVWVGEKLFF
TGCGCCAGCAGCCAAGCCGGGACAGGGGTTTGGGTCGGTGAAAAACTGTTTTTT
>TRBV5-6|.|.|TRBJ2-5
CASRPDIEETQYF
TGTGCCAGCAGGCCCGACATAGAAGAGACCCAGTACTTC
>TRBV28|.|.|TRBJ2-5
CASSKGAVSTWYQETQYF
TGTGCCAGCAGCAAAGGGGCAGTGTCAACTTGGTACCAAGAGACCCAGTACTTC
>TRBV27|.|.|TRBJ2-7
CASGTGILAGHSYEQYF
TGTGCCAGCGGGACAGGGATACTAGCGGGCCACTCCTACGAGCAGTACTTC
>TRBV18|.|.|TRBJ2-3
CASSFSGSSTDTQYF
TGTGCCAGCTCATTTTCCGGTTCTAGCACAGATACGCAGTATTTT